One sample yielded the 16 T cell receptor beta chains listed below, sequenced in a study of OX40 agonist ivuxolimab in advanced cancers. Preparation of the library involved the immunoSEQ multiplex PCR assay. TCRdb retrieved this table from immuneACCESS and kept in-frame rearrangements only. Not all clones are present; in checked studies, unresolved V genes account for under half, and no reason is known for the remainder. Here the sample has 55,000 to 75,000 clones; roughly 82% occur a single time. The ten largest clonotypes hold about a tenth of the sample. Sequenced here: CD4+ or CD8+ T cells sorted from blood, sampled in a trial of the OX40 agonist ivuxolimab. The receptor set was obtained from an adult with an advanced solid tumor such as melanoma, head and neck, liver or kidney cancer.

The CDR3 here is CATSNHRTSGQFF. In nucleotides, the CDR3 is TGTGCCACCAGCAATCATAGGACTAGCGGGCAGTTCTTC. J is TRBJ2-1 and V is TRBV15, with 10 bases matching TRBD2. Germline V gene data show CDR1 as LNHNV and CDR2 as YYDKDF (reference sequence). The CDR3 has 13 residues. The junction had 6 bases not matched to a gene; V was cut back by 4 bases and J by 12 bases.

V is TRBV29-1 and J is TRBJ2-3; perhaps TRBD1 as D (6 bases). Per the germline V gene, CDR1 is SQVTM and CDR2 is ANQGSEA. V shed 5 bases and J shed 5 bases, with 14 bases lying between them. The CDR3 has 13 amino acids. In nucleotides, the CDR3 is TGCAGCGTTAAGTTACAGGGACAAGATACGCAGTATTTT. Translation: CSVKLQGQDTQYF.

This chain joins TRBV2 and TRBJ2-7, with TRBD2 identical over 12 bases. V trimming: 6 bases; J trimming: 6 bases; junction bases outside the gene matches: 3. CDR1 and CDR2 from the germline V gene are SNHLY and FYNNEI. This CDR3 has 13 amino acids. CDR3 region: CASSASGRGEQYF. CDR3 bases: TGTGCCAGCAGCGCTAGCGGGAGGGGCGAGCAGTACTTC.

The gene calls are TRBV28 and TRBJ1-1; the D gene is possibly TRBD1 (6 bases). CDR1 MDHEN and CDR2 SYDVKM come from the germline V gene. This CDR3 contains 12 residues. V dropped 8 bases and J dropped 3 bases, with 10 bases sitting between them. The CDR3 spells CASRQAYTEAFF. The DNA of the CDR3 is TGTGCCAGCCGACAGGCCTACACTGAAGCTTTCTTT.

This sequence joins TRBV6-6 and TRBJ1-2; a weak D match, TRBD1 (6 bases). The V and J ends lost 2 bases and 3 bases respectively, with 13 bases between them. Looked up from germline, CDR1 is MNHNY and CDR2 is SVGAGI (reference sequence). The CDR3 is 15 residues long. CDR3 nucleotides: TGTGCCAGCAGTTACAAAGGGGGGGAGGACTATGGCTACACCTTC. Translating it yields CASSYKGGEDYGYTF.

The gene calls are TRBV25-1 and TRBJ1-3; TRBD1 is a possible D gene (5 bases). Trimming pared 9 bases from V and 0 bases from J, leaving 12 bases between. The CDR3 consists of 14 residues. Germline V lookup: CDR1 MGHDK, CDR2 SYGVNS. CDR3 nucleotides: TGTGCCAGTGCCTTCGGGGGCTCTGGAAACACCATATATTTT. This gives the protein CASAFGGSGNTIYF.

This clone was recorded only once. This chain joins TRBV7-9 and TRBJ1-2; D gene ambiguous. Trimming removed 4 bases at V and 3 bases at J, with 21 bases between. Looked up from germline, CDR1 is SEHNR and CDR2 is FQNEAQ (reference sequence). The CDR3 is made up of 17 amino acids. CDR3 region: CASSSPPAQEPDYGYTF. DNA for the CDR3: TGTGCCAGCAGCTCCCCCCCCGCCCAGGAGCCGGACTATGGCTACACCTTC.

The genes are TRBV2 and TRBJ2-6; TRBD2 might be the D (5 bases). CDR1 and CDR2 from the germline V gene are SNHLY and FYNNEI. This CDR3 spans 18 amino acids. The V end was cut by 2 bases, the J end by 4 bases, with 18 bases between. CDR3 amino acids: CASSETGPRGAGANVLTF. The CDR3 bases are TGTGCCAGCAGTGAAACTGGGCCACGGGGAGCCGGGGCCAACGTCCTGACTTTC.

The gene calls are TRBV2 and TRBJ1-6; 7 nucleotides agree with TRBD1. Germline-derived CDR1 and CDR2 are SNHLY and FYNNEI. This CDR3 has 14 amino acids. The trim removed 5 bases at V and 10 bases at J, leaving 8 bases unmatched. CDR3 loop: CASSQDRRESPLHF. The CDR3 DNA reads as TGTGCCAGCAGTCAGGACAGGAGAGAGTCACCCCTCCACTTT.

The chain is built from TRBV23-1 and TRBJ1-5; D not certain. Being an ORF, TRBV23-1 has a function that is uncertain. The CDR3 spans 17 residues. V was trimmed by 3 bases and J by 2 bases, leaving 17 bases between them. The CDR3 region is CASSHSRPEGGNQPQHF. The CDR3 nucleotides read TGCGCCAGCAGTCATAGTCGGCCGGAGGGCGGCAATCAGCCCCAGCATTTT.

The chain recombines TRBV6-1 with TRBJ1-4; possibly TRBD1 for D (6 bases). The germline V and J ends were trimmed by 11 bases and 4 bases, with 14 bases remaining between them. This CDR3 is built from 13 residues. Germline values: CDR1 MNHNS, CDR2 SASEGT. The CDR3 spells CARGGASNEKLFF. CDR3 sequence (DNA): TGTGCCCGGGGGGGGGCTAGTAATGAAAAACTGTTTTTT.

The rearrangement links TRBV7-2 to TRBJ2-3, with 9 bases fitting TRBD1. The germline gives CDR1 SGHTA, CDR2 FQGNSA. Losses at the gene ends were 5 bases for V and 4 bases for J; bases not matched to a gene: 10. The CDR3 covers 16 residues. The CDR3 protein is CASSVRQGGWADTQYF. In DNA form, the CDR3 reads TGTGCCAGCAGCGTACGACAGGGGGGGTGGGCAGATACGCAGTATTTT.

The rearrangement links TRBV6-1 to TRBJ1-2; no clear D gene. Germline assignment: CDR1 MNHNS and CDR2 SASEGT. The CDR3 is made up of 12 amino acids. V dropped 6 bases and J dropped 1 base, with 6 bases sitting between them. CDR3 loop: CASRRINYGYTF. The DNA for the CDR3 is TGTGCCAGCAGAAGGATTAACTATGGCTACACCTTC.

This chain joins TRBV15 and TRBJ2-7; D is possibly TRBD2 (6 bases). The V end was cut by 1 base, the J end by 0 bases, with 16 bases between. Germline V gene sequence: CDR1 LNHNV, CDR2 YYDKDF (reference sequence). This CDR3 comprises 17 residues. CDR3 DNA sequence: TGTGCCACCAGCAGAGCTGTTACGGAGGGATTCTCCTACGAGCAGTACTTC. It translates to CATSRAVTEGFSYEQYF. Complete variable domain (other parts from reference TRBV15 and TRBJ2-7): DAMVIQNPRYQVTQFGKPVTLSCSQTLNHNVMYWYQQKSSQAPKLLFHYYDKDFNNEADTPDNFQSRRPNTSFCFLDIRSPGLGDTAMYLCATSRAVTEGFSYEQYFGPGTRLTVT.

The rearrangement joins TRBV9 to TRBJ2-5; 9 bases agree with TRBD1. Germline V lookup: CDR1 SGDLS, CDR2 YYNGEE. Unmatched junction bases numbered 11, after V lost 3 bases and J lost 2 bases. The CDR3 length is 17 residues. The CDR3 region is CASSADPGQGGQETQYF. For the CDR3, the DNA is TGTGCCAGCAGCGCTGATCCGGGACAGGGAGGACAAGAGACCCAGTACTTC.

This chain links TRBV5-1 with TRBJ1-5, with unresolved D. The CDR3 is 11 amino acids. Germline CDR1 is SGHRS and CDR2 is YFSETQ. Trimming took off 7 bases at V and 7 bases at J, with 9 bases between the two ends. CDR3 loop: CASSSDQPQHF. The CDR3 bases are TGCGCCAGCTCCAGTGACCAGCCCCAGCATTTT.